This T cell receptor beta chain was sequenced in a study of T cells after yellow fever vaccination. General study findings and limits: Relatively few clonotypes were ones that appeared in both CD4 and CD8 compartments. Primary-vaccination clones mostly resurfaced post-booster (about 95% CD4, roughly 90% CD8).

TCRdb called the 5' RACE reads again in MiXCR, with one record for every CDR3 protein. This table has hundreds of thousands of distinct CDR3 sequences, under 25% appearing once. V lost 2 bases to trimming and J lost 5 bases; unmatched junction nucleotides: 10. The length of the CDR3 is 16 residues. The germline CDR1 and CDR2 sequences are KGHDR and SFDVKD. Notes on this clonotype: Its target is unknown.

The sample in question was PBMCs, obtained 15 days after the yellow fever booster vaccination. The chain joins TRBV24-1 to TRBJ2-7; TRBD2 aligns across 8 bases. This clonotype originated in a man younger than 40 who received the YFV17D yellow fever vaccine. The CDR3 DNA reads TGTGCCACCAGTGATTACGAGCGGGAGTCGACTCACGAGCAGTACTTC. It codes for CATSDYERESTHEQYF.